The present entry profiles one TCR beta chain with its context. The antigen this receptor binds is unknown. Base qualities are not recorded, but no much larger clone differs from it by a single base. This sample is drawn from a study of cytomegalovirus exposure and HLA in healthy donors (TCRdb year 2017). Background for the entire study: An earlier analysis of some 500 of the donors reported approximately 300 Gb of sequence data and some 120 million unique TCR beta sequences from around 200 million T cells. Rather than using new phenotypic data, the later analysis identified candidate immune exposures from TCR beta sequences and from how often those sequences occurred across donors. A later analysis re-examined previously published TCR beta repertoires from over 500 donors and added high-resolution HLA genotyping to investigate patterns of TCR occurrence. Donor age, sex, ethnicity and CMV serostatus were compiled alongside the repertoire data. Among about 400 genotyped donors of the cohort, an average of around 240,000 unique TCR beta nucleotide sequences was sequenced per donor, of which roughly 17% were non-productive. In a later genetic analysis, genome-wide SNP genotypes for about 55% of the 666 donors were used, and that subset was treated as a discovery cohort. The study was designed to test whether signatures of past pathogen exposure could be identified by cataloging public T cell receptors. Typing coverage varied by locus: about 629-630 donors for A, B, C, DRB1 and DQB1; about 520 for DQA1; over 600 for DPA1; some 470 for DPB1. A separate validation cohort of more than 100 different subjects was used in addition to the roughly 700-subject first cohort. In an earlier analysis of 587 of the donors, high-throughput TCR beta sequencing was used to judge whether each TCR beta V gene segment behaved as functional or pseudogenic. The study combined high-throughput TCR immunosequencing, statistical association of individual TCRs with disease status, and machine learning to predict cytomegalovirus infection status. Around 320 gigabases of sequencing data and 78 million or so unique TCR sequences were included in an early release covering about 700 HLA-typed donors. HLA typing covered class I and class II loci at four-digit resolution. Every repertoire in the discovery cohort had been generated on one and the same sequencing platform. About five DR-DQ haplotypes were handled as single units for association and clustering because linkage in the cohort was strong. The T cell repertoires of several hundred subjects were profiled by immunosequencing and related to cytomegalovirus serostatus. Of the roughly 400 genotyped donors, 65% to 90% were placed in the genetic ancestry cluster associated with self-reported Caucasian donors.

The cohort was made up of 666 healthy bone marrow donors. At the time of sampling, every cohort member was nominally healthy, though immune exposures that went unrecorded were likely present. The donor tested CMV seronegative and was one of the 352 seronegative cohort members. Every donor gave a peripheral blood sample, and the peripheral blood mononuclear cells from that sample were used for TCR beta sequencing. Genomic DNA was extracted from the blood cell samples with the Qiagen DNeasy Blood Extraction Kit. The library was made by the immunoSEQ multiplex PCR assay. For the multiplex PCR, a mixture combining 60 forward primers for TCR Vbeta segments and 13 reverse primers for TCR Jbeta segments was used. The CDR3 region of rearranged TCR beta genes was amplified from genomic DNA by a multiplex PCR assay. Amplified TCR beta libraries were sequenced as 87-base-pair reads on the Illumina HiSeq System. The paper's processing steps were these. A later analysis tallied around 87 million unique TCR beta chains across the 666 repertoires, and around 10 million of those chains were shared by two or more donors. A nearest-neighbor algorithm error-corrected the raw reads and collapsed the reads into unique sequences, merging closely related sequences to remove PCR and sequencing errors. Alignment of CDR3 sequences to IMGT reference sequences was used to assign V, D and J gene segments. For a sequence to be retained, at least a six-nucleotide match to both a V gene segment and a J gene segment was required. A rearrangement was called productive if the CDR3 had no stop codons and remained in frame with V and J, and every other rearrangement was called non-productive. Following IMGT convention, CDR3 was defined as the stretch from the second conserved V-encoded cysteine to the conserved J-encoded phenylalanine. The earlier analysis of about 560 of the donors excluded any sequence lacking an unambiguous match to a single V gene segment. An earlier analysis of over 450 of the donors classified V segments as functional when productive rearrangements were above 56.7% and as segregating when the standard deviation between donors was above 5%. A statistical classification framework was developed to diagnose cytomegalovirus status using the catalog of TCR beta chain sequences. V and J gene assignment, in a later analysis, came from comparing TCR nucleotide sequences with IMGT/GENE-DB human TR gene sequences. The TCRdist pipeline was used in a later analysis to assign CDR3 sequences and most-parsimonious VDJ recombination scenarios. In a later analysis, every TCR beta chain was defined by the combination of its CDR3 amino acid sequence and its V-gene family, and reads without a unique V-gene family were dropped. As a way to deal with suspected cross-contamination and a sequencing artifact, a later analysis dropped over 550 nucleotide sequences that were highly shared and had low generation probability. In a later analysis, a clonal expansion index for each public chain was calculated from normalized within-repertoire ranks of inferred template counts. Generation probabilities in a later analysis came from a VDJ recombination model fitted to out-of-frame rearrangements, and those results were checked against IGoR. In a later analysis, hypergeometric tests were used to score TCR-TCR, TCR-HLA and TCR-CMV co-occurrence, with a repertoire-size bias correction applied to TCR pairs. To estimate false discovery rates, a later analysis permuted the HLA or CMV assignments 20 times. In a later analysis, co-occurring TCRs were grouped with DBSCAN, and TCRdist sequence similarity was added when clustering was performed within HLA-allele-positive subsets. Co-occurrence clustering excluded repertoires with fewer than 30,000 or more than 120,000 public chains, plus five with anomalous nucleotide sharing. TCRdb retrieved this table from immuneACCESS and kept in-frame rearrangements only. Not all clones are present; in checked studies, unresolved V genes account for under half, and no reason is known for the remainder. V and J calls and clone size are copied from that table; D and trimming were computed from the DNA. Here the sample has 99,000 or so clones; around 75% occur a single time. The ten largest clones take up roughly 2.1% of the sample.

The research as a whole found: The study gave a list of 150 to 200 TCR beta chains associated with cytomegalovirus. The only immune exposure information available for the cohort was CMV serostatus. Compared with equally common non-associated chains, HLA-associated TCR beta chains in a later analysis were more clonally expanded and had lower generation probabilities. The earlier analysis of approximately 560 of the donors excluded around 17 rarely observed V segments, including chromosome 9 orphons, because counts were too low. The classifier was reported to diagnose cytomegalovirus status with high specificity and sensitivity in both the original and validation cohorts. Sequencing depth was assumed to be roughly uniform across donors in the presence/absence analyses, though that assumption may not hold. When HLA alleles, especially DR and DQ, strongly co-occurred, TCR associations were difficult to assign to individual alleles. Most CMV-associated TCR beta chains appeared to be HLA-restricted in a later analysis, and the HLA associations seemed to be driven largely by CMV exposure. A further reported finding was that TCR beta sequences accurately predicted the HLA-A and HLA-B alleles for most subjects in the first cohort. Three of the identified cytomegalovirus-associated TCR beta chains were confirmed in vitro to be specific for cytomegalovirus antigens. A later analysis reported that several top co-occurrence clusters appeared linked to parvovirus B19, influenza, CMV and Epstein-Barr virus. In an earlier analysis of around 600 of the donors, most TCR beta V segments were observed in productive rearrangements about 87% or about 30% of the time, broadly matching IMGT annotations. A later analysis found that TCR association rates varied across HLA loci, with DRB1 alleles showing the most associated TCRs and HLA-C alleles the fewest. Across donors, most TCR sequences were observed very rarely, whereas some public TCRs were present in many individuals. An association between a missense DCLRE1C variant and V-gene and J-gene trimming of TCR beta chains was found in a later genetic analysis and replicated in an independent cohort. This cohort had only TCR beta chains sequenced, and the lack of alpha or paired-chain data limited which features could be detected. Correlated functional status among segregating V segments might be attributable to linkage disequilibrium, but an unknown experimental factor could not be ruled out. In a later analysis, around 17,000 TCR beta sequences were associated with specific HLA alleles at a false discovery rate of 0.05. A later genetic analysis reported fewer N-insertions in productive TCRs among donors in an Asian-associated ancestry cluster than the roughly 700-donor mean. A cluster of highly shared sequence variants was judged likely to represent a technical artifact of the sequencing pipeline. Because HLA typing was missing for some donors at each locus, association tests included only the typed subset. The authors suggested that the approach could potentially be generalized to other disease states and immunological phenotypes.

Input material: PBMCs. The receptor was isolated from a young man in good health and CMV-seronegative.

The CDR3 in this case is CASSRSGGSTEAFF. The base sequence is TGCGCCAGCAGCCGATCGGGAGGGAGCACTGAAGCTTTCTTT. The V gene is TRBV4-3 and the J gene is TRBJ1-1; no confident D gene assignment can be made. Taken from the germline V gene, the CDR1 and CDR2 loops are LGHNA and YSLEER. Including the terminal cysteine and phenylalanine, the CDR3 comprises 14 residues. Only the CDR3 region is kept as DNA, spanning 42 bases read in frame from base 1. Trimming removed 4 bases from V and 4 bases from J, leaving 13 bases between the germline ends.